This T cell receptor (beta chain) emerged from a study of blood T cell repertoires in COVID-19. Study summary: From the United States, Italy and Spain came samples of acute and convalescent COVID-19. Sources were T cells, B-cell-depleted T cells, or PBMCs; the material itself was cDNA or gDNA.

The sample holds a few counts of this clone. Here immunoSEQ multiplex PCR was the method, and the copy in TCRdb shows in-frame clones only, minus some. The sample includes about 260,000 clones, under 90% of them seen just once. Germline V gene sequence: CDR1 MGHRA, CDR2 YSYEKL. V was clipped by 4 bases and J by 7 bases; unmatched bases: 9. CDR3 size: 14 residues. The chain couples TRBV4-1 to TRBJ1-2; 7 bases are shared with TRBD1. Material for sequencing was peripheral blood. The clonotype comes from a human donor in a cohort sampled during active COVID-19. CDR3 amino acids: CASSLTTGTLGYTF. The CDR3 bases are TGCGCCAGCAGCCTAACGACAGGGACCCTTGGCTACACCTTC.